The 14 T cell receptor beta chains below come from one sample, sequenced in a study of memory CD4+ T cells and cytomegalovirus serostatus. Sequencing was performed with immunoSEQ multiplex PCR; in TCRdb, only in-frame clones are kept and a portion is missing. The repertoire has about 43,000 clones, under 85% of them found once; the top ten carry roughly 0.6%. The sort gate was single viable CD3+CD4+CD8-CD45RO+ cells for memory CD4+ T cells. Sequences were obtained from memory CD4+ T cells from blood. These receptors originate from an adult in good health and CMV-seronegative.

The gene calls are TRBV7-9 and TRBJ1-3; D not resolved. Germline V CDR1 and CDR2: SEHNR, FQNEAQ (reference sequence). V lost 5 bases and J 2 bases, leaving 13 bases between the germline ends. This CDR3 has 15 residues. CDR3: CASSPKLRTGNTIYF. DNA for the CDR3: TGTGCCAGCAGCCCCAAATTAAGAACTGGAAACACCATATATTTT.

The chain joins TRBV19 to TRBJ1-5, with D hard to call. The CDR3 covers 13 residues. Trimming shortened V by 7 bases and J by 0 bases, and 7 bases separated the two germline ends. Germline V gives CDR1 LNHDA, CDR2 SQIVND (reference sequence). CDR3 region: CASTWGSNQPQHF. The CDR3, as DNA: TGTGCCAGTACCTGGGGTAGCAATCAGCCCCAGCATTTT.

This clone occurred a few times. In DNA, the CDR3 is TGTGCCAGCAGCCCCGCCCTTCGGGGACAGTCGAACACTGAAGCTTTCTTT. It codes for CASSPALRGQSNTEAFF. J is TRBJ1-1 and V is TRBV7-9; 7 positions match TRBD1. Trimming cost V 5 bases and J 1 base; bases outside gene matches: 13. The CDR3 totals 17 residues. Germline assignment: CDR1 SEHNR and CDR2 FQNEAQ (reference sequence).

The chain employs TRBV29-1 and TRBJ1-1; 7 bases agree with TRBD1. The V gene's germline CDR1 is SQVTM and CDR2 ANQGSEA. There are 13 residues in the CDR3. V shed 4 bases and J 1 base; nucleotides not matched to a gene: 3. The CDR3 reads CSVAWTGNTEAFF. DNA for the CDR3: TGCAGCGTTGCCTGGACAGGGAACACTGAAGCTTTCTTT.

CDR3 residues: CASNVLGPNYGYTF. The CDR3 nucleotides are TGTGCCAGCAATGTGTTGGGGCCCAACTATGGCTACACCTTC. The gene calls are TRBV2 and TRBJ1-2; tentatively, D is TRBD1 (5 bases). The CDR3 contains 14 residues. The V end was cut by 7 bases, the J end by 2 bases, with 14 bases between. Germline values: CDR1 SNHLY, CDR2 FYNNEI. Full variable domain (remainder filled in from reference TRBV2 and TRBJ1-2): EPEVTQTPSHQVTQMGQEVILRCVPISNHLYFYWYRQILGQKVEFLVSFYNNEISEKSEIFDDQFSVERPDGSNFTLKIRSTKLEDSAMYFCASNVLGPNYGYTFGSGTRLTVV.

This chain joins TRBV4-2 and TRBJ2-3, with TRBD2 identical over 16 bases. The CDR3 totals 18 residues. The V and J ends lost 0 bases and 6 bases, in that order; junction bases with no gene match: 6. The germline CDR1 and CDR2 sequences are LGHNA and YNFKEQ. In DNA, the CDR3 is TGTGCCAGCAGCCAAGAGGGGACTAGCGGGGGGGCCGTGGATACGCAGTATTTT. Translating it yields CASSQEGTSGGAVDTQYF.

This chain uses TRBV7-2 with TRBJ2-3, with 9 nucleotides matching TRBD1. This CDR3 has 15 amino acids. V shed 5 bases, J shed 3 bases, and the junction held 6 bases outside the gene matches. Germline CDR1 and CDR2: SGHTA and FQGNSA. The CDR3 DNA reads as TGTGCCAGCAGCCGGACAGGGGTTGGGACAGATACGCAGTATTTT. Translation: CASSRTGVGTDTQYF. The entire variable domain, with the rest obtained from reference TRBV7-2 and TRBJ2-3, is as follows: GAGVSQSPSNKVTEKGKDVELRCDPISGHTALYWYRQSLGQGLEFLIYFQGNSAPDKSGLPSDRFSAERTGGSVSTLTIQRTQQEDSAVYLCASSRTGVGTDTQYFGPGTRLTVL.

This clone was detected once. This rearrangement joins TRBV6-5 to TRBJ1-1; D not resolved. The CDR3 has 13 amino acids. Germline V gene data show CDR1 as MNHEY and CDR2 as SVGAGI. V gave up 2 bases and J gave up 3 bases, with 7 bases separating them. The CDR3 DNA is TGTGCCAGCAGTTACAATGGGGACACTGAAGCTTTCTTT. It specifies CASSYNGDTEAFF.

The chain recombines TRBV2 with TRBJ2-7; D is undetermined. The germline CDR1 and CDR2 sequences are SNHLY and FYNNEI. Trimming took 8 bases from V and 3 from J, leaving 17 bases between them. CDR3 length: 14 amino acids. In nucleotides, the CDR3 is TGTGCCAGCGGTGCAGGAGAAGGGAACTACGAGCAGTACTTC. It translates to CASGAGEGNYEQYF. Combining the CDR3 with reference TRBV2 and TRBJ2-7 gives the whole variable domain EPEVTQTPSHQVTQMGQEVILRCVPISNHLYFYWYRQILGQKVEFLVSFYNNEISEKSEIFDDQFSVERPDGSNFTLKIRSTKLEDSAMYFCASGAGEGNYEQYFGPGTRLTVT.

The V and J genes are TRBV7-8 and TRBJ2-1; perhaps D is TRBD1 or TRBD2 (6 bases each). The germline gives CDR1 SGHVS, CDR2 FQNEAQ. CDR3 size: 15 residues. V lost 1 base, J lost 10 bases, and 17 bases lay in between. CDR3: CASSLDRASENEQFF. DNA for the CDR3: TGTGCCAGCAGCTTAGACAGGGCTAGCGAGAACGAGCAGTTCTTC.

J is TRBJ1-6 and V is TRBV27; maybe TRBD1 (5 bases). The CDR3 is made up of 15 amino acids. The germline gives CDR1 MNHEY, CDR2 SMNVEV (reference sequence). The V end was cut by 5 bases, the J end by 7 bases, with 15 bases between. The CDR3 DNA reads as TGTGCCAGCAGTGGGGGGGGGTCGGGGAATTCACCCCTCCACTTT. Translation: CASSGGGSGNSPLHF.

The chain couples TRBV27 to TRBJ1-1; TRBD1 might be the D (5 bases). This CDR3 region has 14 residues. Trimming took off 2 bases at V and 0 bases at J, with 7 bases between the two ends. Germline lookup yields CDR1 MNHEY and CDR2 SMNVEV (reference sequence). Here the CDR3 DNA reads TGTGCCAGCAGTTTAGACAGTATGAACACTGAAGCTTTCTTT. Encoded protein: CASSLDSMNTEAFF.

This chain uses TRBV7-9 with TRBJ2-5; D remains ambiguous. This CDR3 has 12 residues. CDR1 SEHNR and CDR2 FQNEAQ come from the germline V gene (reference sequence). With 1 base removed from V and 3 bases from J, the gap between germline ends came to 3 bases. CDR3 nucleotides: TGTGCCAGCAGCTTAGAGGAAGAGACCCAGTACTTC. It translates to CASSLEEETQYF.

The chain links TRBV10-3 to TRBJ1-3; the D is unclear. The V and J ends lost 3 bases and 4 bases respectively, with 7 bases between them. From germline, CDR1 is ENHRY and CDR2 SYGVKD. The CDR3 consists of 13 residues. CDR3 nucleotides: TGTGCCATCAGTGAAAGTAGGGGAAACACCATATATTTT. Encoded protein: CAISESRGNTIYF.